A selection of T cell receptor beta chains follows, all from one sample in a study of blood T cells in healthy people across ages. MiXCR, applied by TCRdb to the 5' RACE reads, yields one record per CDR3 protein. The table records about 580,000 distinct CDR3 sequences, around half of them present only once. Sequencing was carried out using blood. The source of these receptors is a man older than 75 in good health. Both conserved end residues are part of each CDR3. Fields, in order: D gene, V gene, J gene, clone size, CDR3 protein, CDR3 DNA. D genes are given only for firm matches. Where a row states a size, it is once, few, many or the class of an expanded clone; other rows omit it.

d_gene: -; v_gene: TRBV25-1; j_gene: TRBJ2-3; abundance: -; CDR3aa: CASRPRTVAGRRDTQYF; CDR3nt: TGTGCCAGCAGGCCCCGGACTGTGGCAGGCCGAAGGGATACGCAGTATTTT
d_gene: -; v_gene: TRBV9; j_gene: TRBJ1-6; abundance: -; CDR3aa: CASSPDFDIYNSPLHF; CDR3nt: TGTGCCAGCAGCCCTGACTTTGACATTTATAATTCACCCCTCCACTTT
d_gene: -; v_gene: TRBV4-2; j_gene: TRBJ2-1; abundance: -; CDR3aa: CASSQEDGGAYNEQFF; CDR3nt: TGTGCCAGCAGCCAAGAGGACGGAGGGGCTTACAATGAGCAGTTCTTC
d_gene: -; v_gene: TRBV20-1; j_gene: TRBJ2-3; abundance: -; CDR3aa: CSARDDLTRSTDTQYF; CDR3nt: TGCAGTGCTAGAGACGACTTGACAAGAAGCACAGATACGCAGTATTTT
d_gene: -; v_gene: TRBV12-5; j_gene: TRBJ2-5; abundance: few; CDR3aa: CASGLAGKLAAPRYF; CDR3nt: TGTGCTAGTGGTCTGGCCGGCAAACTAGCCGCCCCACGGTACTTC
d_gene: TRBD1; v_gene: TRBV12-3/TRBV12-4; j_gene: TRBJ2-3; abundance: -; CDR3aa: CASTPGQGYTDVQYF; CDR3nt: TGTGCCAGCACTCCGGGACAGGGATACACAGATGTGCAGTATTTT
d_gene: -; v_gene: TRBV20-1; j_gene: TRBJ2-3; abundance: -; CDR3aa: CSARDSAIQRRANADTQYF; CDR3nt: TGCAGTGCTAGAGATTCCGCTATCCAAAGGAGGGCAAATGCAGATACGCAGTATTTT
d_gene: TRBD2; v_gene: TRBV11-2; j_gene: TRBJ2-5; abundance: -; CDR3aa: CASSFLIGGRETQYF; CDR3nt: TGTGCCAGCAGCTTCCTAATCGGCGGGAGGGAGACCCAGTACTTC
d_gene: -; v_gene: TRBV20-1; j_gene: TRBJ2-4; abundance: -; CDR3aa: CSAGKPGVSNIQYF; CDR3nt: TGCAGTGCCGGGAAACCAGGGGTCAGCAACATTCAGTACTTC
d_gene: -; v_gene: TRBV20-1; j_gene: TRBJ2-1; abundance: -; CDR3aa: CSAPVGSYNEQFF; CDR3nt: TGCAGTGCTCCCGTAGGGTCCTACAATGAGCAGTTCTTC
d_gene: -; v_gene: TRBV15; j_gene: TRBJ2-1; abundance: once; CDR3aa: CATSRDRGRNEQFF; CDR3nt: TGTGCCACCAGCAGAGATCGGGGGAGGAATGAGCAGTTCTTC
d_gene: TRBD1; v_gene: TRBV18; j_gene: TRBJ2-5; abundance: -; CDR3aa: CASSPRDRGTLETQYF; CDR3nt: TGTGCCAGCTCACCTAGGGACAGGGGGACGTTGGAGACCCAGTACTTC
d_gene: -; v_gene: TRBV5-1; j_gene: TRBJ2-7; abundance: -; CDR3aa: CASRPSADSYEQYF; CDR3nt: TGCGCCAGCAGACCCAGCGCGGACTCCTACGAGCAGTACTTC
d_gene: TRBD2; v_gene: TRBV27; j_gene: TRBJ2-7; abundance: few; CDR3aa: CASSPIRTSGTYEQYF; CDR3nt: TGTGCCAGCAGTCCTATCCGGACTAGCGGGACCTACGAGCAGTACTTC
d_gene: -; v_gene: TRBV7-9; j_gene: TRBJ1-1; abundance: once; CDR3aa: CASSFGGITEAFF; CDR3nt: TGTGCCAGCAGCTTCGGGGGGATCACTGAAGCTTTCTTT
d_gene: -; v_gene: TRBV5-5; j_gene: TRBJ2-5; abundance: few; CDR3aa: CASSFGGRKETQYF; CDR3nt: TGTGCCAGCAGCTTTGGGGGACGCAAAGAGACCCAGTACTTC
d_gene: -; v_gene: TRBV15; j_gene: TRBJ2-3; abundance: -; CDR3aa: CATRKTGDTQYF; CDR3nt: TGTGCCACCCGTAAGACTGGAGATACGCAGTATTTT